This T cell receptor beta chain originates from a study of identical twins. The CDR3 sequence is 12 residues long. V dropped 0 bases and J dropped 7 bases, with 6 bases sitting between them. MiXCR, run by TCRdb on the 5' RACE reads, gives a single entry per CDR3 protein. The repertoire holds 540,000 or so distinct CDR3 sequences, 20% to 25% seen once, with around 0.48% in the top ten. These data were likewise used in another study, on yellow fever vaccine responses in identical twins.

This TCR came from a woman aged 18-29 years in good health. Sequencing used CD4+ T cells sorted from blood. V is TRBV12-3 or TRBV12-4 and J is TRBJ2-5; D is uncertain. In DNA form, the CDR3 reads TGTGCCAGCAGTTTAGCTTGGGGGACCCAGTACTTC. Amino acids: CASSLAWGTQYF.